The following is a TCR beta chain sequence with its context. Its target is unknown. This same CDR3 is encoded by further DNA sequences in the sample. Treatment meaning: around 19 received Ad26.COV2.S at low or high dose, single or two shots; roughly five received placebo; per-sample allocation not given. Specimen acquisition occurred on day 63 following the initial vaccine or placebo injection. The source of the sample is a study of Ad26.COV2.S vaccination and SARS-CoV-2 variants. Study-level points and caveats: Non-spike TCR breadth did not differ much between vaccine and placebo recipients.

TCRdb keeps only in-frame clones here, not all; method: immunoSEQ multiplex PCR. Of hundreds of thousands of clones in the sample, 89% were seen once. The CDR3 extends over 13 amino acids. Germline V lookup: CDR1 LNHDA, CDR2 SQIVND (reference sequence). V was trimmed by 3 bases and J by 5 bases, leaving 10 bases between them. The TCR sequence derives from a person aged 18-65 years who received the Ad26.COV2.S COVID-19 vaccine or a placebo. The chain couples TRBV19 to TRBJ2-5; the D gene is possibly TRBD2 (5 bases). The sample here was peripheral blood, taken in a trial of Ad26.COV2.S vaccine versus placebo. The CDR3 DNA follows: TGTGCCAGTAGTATCGATGGGGAGGAGACCCAGTACTTC. It specifies CASSIDGEETQYF. Complete variable domain (other parts from reference TRBV19 and TRBJ2-5): DGGITQSPKYLFRKEGQNVTLSCEQNLNHDAMYWYRQDPGQGLRLIYYSQIVNDFQKGDIAEGYSVSREKKESFPLTVTSAQKNPTAFYLCASSIDGEETQYFGPGTRLLVL.